This is a list of T cell receptor beta chains from one sample in a study of shared T cell receptors in the human thymus. Assay: immunoSEQ multiplex PCR; the TCRdb copy retains only in-frame clones and omits some. The repertoire holds around 730,000 clones, 80% to 90% seen once, with about 0.011% in the top ten. This sample also belongs to another study, concerning human thymus T cells.

The sample taken for sequencing was thymocytes. These receptor sequences come from a girl less than two years old with a congenital heart defect. CDR3s include the opening cysteine and the closing phenylalanine or tryptophan. The D gene is left open where the match is weak. Where a row states a size, it is once, few, many or the class of an expanded clone; other rows omit it.

NA	TRBV30	TRBJ2-4	17	TRBD2	CAWSHPGGEIAKNIQYF	TGTGCCTGGAGCCACCCCGGGGGGGAGATAGCCAAAAACATTCAGTACTTC
NA	TRBV19	TRBJ2-5	15	TRBD1	CASSMQGALIETQYF	TGTGCCAGTAGTATGCAGGGGGCCTTGATCGAGACCCAGTACTTC
NA	TRBV6-5	TRBJ1-1	15	TRBD1	CASSPGTGPNTEAFF	TGTGCCAGCAGCCCCGGGACAGGGCCAAACACTGAAGCTTTCTTT
NA	TRBV5-4	TRBJ2-1	19	TRBD1	CASSPNWTGRPDLYNEQFF	TGTGCCAGCAGCCCGAATTGGACAGGACGCCCGGACCTCTACAATGAGCAGTTCTTC
NA	TRBV7-9	TRBJ1-1	15	TRBD1	CASSLDESRGPEAFF	TGTGCCAGCAGCTTAGATGAGAGCAGGGGGCCTGAAGCTTTCTTT
once	TRBV9	TRBJ2-5	15	NA	CASSRHRGGQETQYF	TGTGCCAGCAGCAGACACAGGGGGGGCCAAGAGACCCAGTACTTC
NA	TRBV7-9	TRBJ1-5	19	NA	CASSLGMGRETGTGQPQHF	TGTGCCAGCAGCTTGGGGATGGGGCGGGAGACCGGGACGGGTCAGCCCCAGCATTTT
NA	TRBV30	TRBJ1-3	17	NA	CAWSALDQGNPKRTIYF	TGTGCCTGGAGTGCCCTGGACCAGGGGAACCCGAAACGCACCATATATTTT
NA	TRBV30	TRBJ2-2	14	NA	CAWSDRGSTGELFF	TGTGCCTGGAGTGACAGAGGGAGCACCGGGGAGCTGTTTTTT
NA	TRBV27	TRBJ2-2	15	NA	CASSSQGLRPGELFF	TGTGCCAGCAGCTCCCAGGGACTGAGACCCGGGGAGCTGTTTTTT
NA	TRBV5-4	TRBJ2-5	13	NA	CASSWEAQETQYF	TGTGCCAGCAGCTGGGAGGCCCAAGAGACCCAGTACTTC
NA	TRBV28	TRBJ1-1	12	NA	CASSNAGVVAFF	TGTGCCAGCAGTAACGCGGGGGTGGTCGCTTTCTTT
NA	TRBV5-6	TRBJ1-2	13	NA	CARSRSQNYGYIF	TGTGCCCGCAGTCGGAGTCAGAACTATGGCTACATCTTC
NA	TRBV5-1	TRBJ2-3	21	TRBD2	CASSPRGRTSGGAWRTDTQYF	TGCGCCAGCAGCCCTCGAGGCCGGACTAGCGGGGGGGCATGGCGCACAGATACGCAGTATTTT
NA	TRBV7-9	TRBJ2-7	15	NA	CASSLYSTAGYEQYF	TGTGCCAGCAGCTTATACTCAACAGCAGGCTACGAGCAGTACTTC
NA	TRBV4-1	TRBJ2-7	14	NA	CASSLWWGGDEQYF	TGCGCCAGCAGCCTGTGGTGGGGGGGCGACGAGCAGTACTTC
NA	TRBV10-3	TRBJ1-2	15	TRBD1	CAISDHGTGEYGYTF	TGTGCCATCAGTGACCATGGGACAGGGGAATATGGCTACACCTTC
NA	TRBV5-6	TRBJ1-1	15	NA	CASSRQPGGETEAFF	TGTGCCAGCAGCAGACAACCTGGTGGGGAGACTGAAGCTTTCTTT
NA	TRBV4-1	TRBJ1-2	16	TRBD1	CASSYPTGGSYYGYTF	TGCGCCAGCAGCTATCCAACAGGGGGATCGTACTATGGCTACACCTTC
NA	TRBV7-2	TRBJ1-2	14	NA	CASSPDRKAYGYTF	TGTGCCAGCAGTCCCGACAGGAAGGCCTATGGCTACACCTTC
NA	TRBV2	TRBJ1-5	16	NA	CASSGSRQALNQPQHF	TGTGCCAGCAGTGGATCCCGACAGGCTCTTAATCAGCCCCAGCATTTT
NA	TRBV19	TRBJ2-1	12	NA	CASSRSYNEQFF	TGTGCCAGTAGCCGTTCCTACAATGAGCAGTTCTTC
once	TRBV7-2	TRBJ1-4	15	TRBD1	CASSSRRTGAEKLFF	TGTGCCAGCAGCTCCCGTCGGACAGGGGCCGAAAAACTGTTTTTT
NA	TRBV12-5	TRBJ2-5	14	NA	CASGLVGHQETQYF	TGTGCTAGTGGTTTGGTGGGCCATCAAGAGACCCAGTACTTC
NA	TRBV10-3	TRBJ2-1	16	TRBD2	CAIRRDSGLAGNEQFF	TGTGCCATCAGGAGAGACTCGGGACTAGCGGGAAATGAGCAGTTCTTC
NA	TRBV27	TRBJ1-2	13	NA	CASSPDKDYGYTF	TGTGCCAGCAGTCCGGACAAGGACTATGGCTACACCTTC
NA	TRBV7-4	TRBJ2-2	15	TRBD1	CASSPGTGNLGELFF	TGTGCCAGCAGCCCCGGGACAGGGAATCTCGGGGAGCTGTTTTTT
NA	TRBV28	TRBJ1-3	16	TRBD1	CASSLRQGMVGDTIYF	TGTGCCAGCAGCCTGAGACAGGGAATGGTAGGAGACACCATATATTTT
NA	TRBV15	TRBJ2-2	13	NA	CATSRGGRGELFF	TGTGCCACCAGCAGAGGGGGGCGAGGGGAGCTGTTTTTT
NA	TRBV7-6	TRBJ1-2	16	TRBD1	CASSLIPGQGEVGYTF	TGTGCCAGCAGCCTTATACCCGGACAGGGGGAGGTTGGCTACACCTTC
NA	TRBV11-1	TRBJ1-6	16	TRBD1	CASSNRDRGQHSPLHF	TGTGCCAGCAGCAACCGGGACAGGGGGCAGCATTCACCCCTCCACTTT
NA	TRBV7-4	TRBJ2-7	15	NA	CASSEGVRGRIEQYF	TGTGCCAGCAGCGAGGGGGTACGAGGAAGGATTGAGCAGTACTTC
NA	TRBV5-6	TRBJ1-4	14	TRBD1	CASSLGQGYNKLFF	TGTGCCAGCAGCTTGGGACAGGGTTACAATAAACTGTTTTTT
NA	TRBV19	TRBJ2-3	15	TRBD1	CASSIQGAGTDTQYF	TGTGCCAGTAGTATCCAGGGGGCTGGCACAGATACGCAGTATTTT
NA	TRBV7-8	TRBJ1-1	16	NA	CASSPMAGNMNTEAFF	TGTGCCAGCAGCCCCATGGCAGGAAACATGAACACTGAAGCTTTCTTT
once	TRBV28	TRBJ1-4	15	TRBD1	CASSLPRGTNEKLFF	TGTGCCAGCAGCTTACCCAGGGGGACTAATGAAAAACTGTTTTTT